In this sample, the clone carrying this T cell receptor (beta chain) turned up many times. The sample originates from a study of T-cell reconstitution after alpha-beta-depleted transplantation in children. Researchers prepared the TCRbeta library using unique molecular identifiers, the study reports. TCRdb ran MiXCR on the PCR reads and lists one entry per CDR3 protein. Here the sample spans nearly 400,000 distinct CDR3 sequences, about a fifth being singletons. The V gene end was trimmed by 6 bases and the J gene end by 5 bases; junction bases not matched to a gene: 4. The CDR3 length is 11 residues. The germline gives CDR1 DFQATT, CDR2 SNEGSKA (reference sequence).

The sample here was PBMCs from the stem cell graft donor, taken from the stem cell graft. This TCR derives from a human donor who donated a stem cell graft to a child with acute myeloid leukemia. V and J are TRBV20-1 and TRBJ2-7; 7 bases are a match to TRBD1. The CDR3 loop is CSAQGDHEQYF. For the CDR3, the DNA is TGCAGTGCGCAGGGGGACCACGAGCAGTACTTC.